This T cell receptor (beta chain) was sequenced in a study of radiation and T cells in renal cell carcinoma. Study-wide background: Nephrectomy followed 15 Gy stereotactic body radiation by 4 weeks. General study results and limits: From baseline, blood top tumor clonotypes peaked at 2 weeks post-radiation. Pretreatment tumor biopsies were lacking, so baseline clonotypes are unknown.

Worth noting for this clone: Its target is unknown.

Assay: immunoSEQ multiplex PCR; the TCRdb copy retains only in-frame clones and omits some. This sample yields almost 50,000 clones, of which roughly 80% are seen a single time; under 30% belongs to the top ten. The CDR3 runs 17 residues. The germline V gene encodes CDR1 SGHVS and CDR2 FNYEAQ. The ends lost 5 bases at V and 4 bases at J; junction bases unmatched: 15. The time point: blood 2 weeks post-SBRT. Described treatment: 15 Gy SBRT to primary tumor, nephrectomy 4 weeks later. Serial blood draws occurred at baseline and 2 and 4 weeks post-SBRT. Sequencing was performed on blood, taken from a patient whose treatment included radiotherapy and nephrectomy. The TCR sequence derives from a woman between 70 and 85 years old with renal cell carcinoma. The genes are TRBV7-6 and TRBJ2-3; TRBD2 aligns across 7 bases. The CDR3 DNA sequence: TGTGCCAGCAGCCCGGGTGGGCTAGCGGAGGTGTCAGATACGCAGTATTTT. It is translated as CASSPGGLAEVSDTQYF.